This T cell receptor beta chain was sequenced in a study of T cell responses to AZD1222 COVID-19 vaccine. Whole-study findings and limits: Baseline antibody screening turned up just six seropositive AZD1222 recipients.

Comments on this clone: Its antigen is undetermined.

V was pared by 3 bases and J by 1 base, with 7 bases of the junction left unmatched. CDR1 and CDR2 from the germline V gene are SEHNR and FQNEAQ (reference sequence). The CDR3 length is 17 residues. Sequencing used immunoSEQ multiplex PCR; TCRdb keeps in-frame clones, though not all of them. The sample has about 120,000 clones, about 90% seen once. The chain carries TRBV7-9 and TRBJ1-4; 8 nucleotides align to TRBD1. The sample in question was peripheral blood, obtained on day 0 of AZD1222 vaccination. The TCR comes from an adult in good health. CDR3 region: CASSLGQAARTNEKLFF. The CDR3, as DNA: TGTGCCAGCAGCTTGGGACAGGCCGCGCGAACTAATGAAAAACTGTTTTTT.